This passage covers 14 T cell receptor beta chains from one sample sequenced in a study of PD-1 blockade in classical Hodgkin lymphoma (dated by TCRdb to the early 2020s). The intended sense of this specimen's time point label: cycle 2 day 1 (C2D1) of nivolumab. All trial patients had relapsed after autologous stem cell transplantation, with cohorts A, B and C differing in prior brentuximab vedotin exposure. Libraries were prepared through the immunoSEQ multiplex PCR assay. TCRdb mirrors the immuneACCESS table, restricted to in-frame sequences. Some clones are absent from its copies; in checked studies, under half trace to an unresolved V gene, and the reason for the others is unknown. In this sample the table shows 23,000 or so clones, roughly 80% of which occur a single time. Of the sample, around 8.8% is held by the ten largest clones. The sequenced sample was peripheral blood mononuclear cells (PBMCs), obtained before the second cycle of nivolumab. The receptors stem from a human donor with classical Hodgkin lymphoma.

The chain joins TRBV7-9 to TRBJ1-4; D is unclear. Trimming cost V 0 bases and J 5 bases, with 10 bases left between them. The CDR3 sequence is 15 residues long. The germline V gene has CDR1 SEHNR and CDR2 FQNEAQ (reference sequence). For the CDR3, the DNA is TGTGCCAGCAGCTTAGCAGGGTCAGCGAATGAAAAACTGTTTTTT. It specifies CASSLAGSANEKLFF.

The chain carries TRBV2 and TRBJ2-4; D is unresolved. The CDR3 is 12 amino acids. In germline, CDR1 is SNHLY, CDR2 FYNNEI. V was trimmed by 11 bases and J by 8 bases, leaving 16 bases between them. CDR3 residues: CAGVPLKDIQYF. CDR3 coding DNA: TGTGCCGGGGTACCCCTCAAGGACATTCAGTACTTC.

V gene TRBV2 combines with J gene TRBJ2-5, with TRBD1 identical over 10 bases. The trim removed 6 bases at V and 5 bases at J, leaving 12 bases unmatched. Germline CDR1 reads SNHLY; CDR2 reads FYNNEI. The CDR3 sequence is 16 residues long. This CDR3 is CASRATGGGGPETQYF. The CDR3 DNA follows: TGTGCCAGCAGGGCGACAGGGGGCGGGGGGCCGGAGACCCAGTACTTC.

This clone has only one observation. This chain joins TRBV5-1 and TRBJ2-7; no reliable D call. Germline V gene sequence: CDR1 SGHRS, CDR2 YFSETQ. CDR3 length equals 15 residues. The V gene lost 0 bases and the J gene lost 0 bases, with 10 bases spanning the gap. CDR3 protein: CASSLGQTGSYEQYF. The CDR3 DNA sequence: TGCGCCAGCAGCTTGGGCCAGACCGGCTCCTACGAGCAGTACTTC.

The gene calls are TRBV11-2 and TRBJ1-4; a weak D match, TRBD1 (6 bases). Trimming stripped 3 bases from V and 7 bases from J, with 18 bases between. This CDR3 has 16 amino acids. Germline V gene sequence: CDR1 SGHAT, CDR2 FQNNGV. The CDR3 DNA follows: TGTGCCAGCAGCTTGGGGGTCACGGACAGTCTTGAAAAACTGTTTTTT. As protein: CASSLGVTDSLEKLFF.

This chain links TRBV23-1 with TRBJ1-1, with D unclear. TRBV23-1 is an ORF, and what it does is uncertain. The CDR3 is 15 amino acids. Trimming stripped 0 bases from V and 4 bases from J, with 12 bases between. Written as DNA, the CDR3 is TGCGCCAGCAGTCAATCTCAGACACCGCCCACTGAAGCTTTCTTT. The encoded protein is CASSQSQTPPTEAFF.

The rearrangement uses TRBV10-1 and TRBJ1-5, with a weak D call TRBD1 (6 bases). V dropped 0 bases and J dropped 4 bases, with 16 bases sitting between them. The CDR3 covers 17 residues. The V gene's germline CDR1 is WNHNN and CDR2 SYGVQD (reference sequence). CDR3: CASSESSQGHHNQPQHF. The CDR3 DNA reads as TGCGCCAGCAGTGAGTCGAGTCAGGGACACCATAATCAGCCCCAGCATTTT.

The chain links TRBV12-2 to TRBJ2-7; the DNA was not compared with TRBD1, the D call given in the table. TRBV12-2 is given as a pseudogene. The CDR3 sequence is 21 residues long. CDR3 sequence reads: CASRFVNGCGSDRKRTYEQYF. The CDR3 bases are TGTGCAAGTCGCTTCGTAAATGGATGCGGGTCGGACAGGAAAAGGACCTACGAGCAGTACTTC.

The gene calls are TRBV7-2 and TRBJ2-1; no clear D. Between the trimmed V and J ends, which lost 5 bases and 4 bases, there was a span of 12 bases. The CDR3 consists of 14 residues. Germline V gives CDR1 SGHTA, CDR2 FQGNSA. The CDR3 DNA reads TGTGCCAGCAGCCCACGTCGGCCGTACAATGAGCAGTTCTTC. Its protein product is CASSPRRPYNEQFF.

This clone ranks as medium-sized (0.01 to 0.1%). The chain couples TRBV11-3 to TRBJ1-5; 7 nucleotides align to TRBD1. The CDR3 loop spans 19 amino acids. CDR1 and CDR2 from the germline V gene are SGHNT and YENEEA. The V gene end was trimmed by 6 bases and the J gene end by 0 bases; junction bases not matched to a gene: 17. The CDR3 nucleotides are TGTGCCAGCAGAGGGTCGGGCCCGCAGGGGGGCTATAGCAATCAGCCCCAGCATTTT. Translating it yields CASRGSGPQGGYSNQPQHF.

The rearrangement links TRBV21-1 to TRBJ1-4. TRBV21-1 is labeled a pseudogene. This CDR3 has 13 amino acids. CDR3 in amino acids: CAKRGGPNEKLFF. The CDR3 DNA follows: TGTGCCAAAAGGGGGGGCCCAAATGAAAAACTGTTTTTT.

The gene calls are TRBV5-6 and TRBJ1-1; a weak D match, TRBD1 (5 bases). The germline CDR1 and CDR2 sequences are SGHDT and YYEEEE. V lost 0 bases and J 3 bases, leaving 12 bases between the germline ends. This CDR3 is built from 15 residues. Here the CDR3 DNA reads TGTGCCAGCAGCTTGGGGGGCAGCTTCTACACTGAAGCTTTCTTT. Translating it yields CASSLGGSFYTEAFF.

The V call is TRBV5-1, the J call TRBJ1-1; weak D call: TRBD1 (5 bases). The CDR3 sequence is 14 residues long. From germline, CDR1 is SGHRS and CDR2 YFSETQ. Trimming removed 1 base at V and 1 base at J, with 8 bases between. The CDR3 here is CASSLWGENTEAFF. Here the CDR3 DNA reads TGCGCCAGCAGCTTGTGGGGGGAGAACACTGAAGCTTTCTTT.

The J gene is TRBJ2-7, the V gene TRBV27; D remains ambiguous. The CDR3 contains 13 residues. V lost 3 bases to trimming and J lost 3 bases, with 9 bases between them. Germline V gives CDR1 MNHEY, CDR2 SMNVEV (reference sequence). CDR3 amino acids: CASSFRQDYEQYF. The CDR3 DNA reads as TGTGCCAGCAGTTTTCGGCAAGACTACGAGCAGTACTTC.